These T cell receptor beta chains were read from a single sample in a study of T cells in Graves' hyperthyroidism and ophthalmopathy. TCRdb reprocessed the multiplex PCR reads via MiXCR and lists one record per CDR3 protein. The sample includes about 550,000 distinct CDR3 sequences, less than 25% of them seen just once. Sequenced: blood. These TCRs come from a man between 18 and 35 years old with Graves' hyperthyroidism. CDR3s include the opening cysteine and the closing phenylalanine or tryptophan. D genes are given only for firm matches. Clone size is given for some rows only: seen once, a few or many times, or a class if the clone is expanded.

>many|TRBJ2-4|-|TRBV11-2
TGTGCCAGCAGCTCGGGGAACAAAAACATTCAGTACTTC
CASSSGNKNIQYF
>-|TRBJ1-1|-|TRBV6-4
TGTGCCAGCTCCCCGGGGGGCTTTGATGAAGCTTTCTTT
CASSPGGFDEAFF
>many|TRBJ2-5|TRBD2|TRBV6-1
TGTGCCAGCAGTCTAGCGGGGGCCCAAGAGACCCAGTACTTC
CASSLAGAQETQYF
>-|TRBJ2-7|TRBD1|TRBV4-1
TGCGCCAGCAGCCATTCGGGGACAGGGGGCGAGCAGTACTTC
CASSHSGTGGEQYF
>many|TRBJ1-1|-|TRBV18
TGTGCCAGCTCAAGTCCAGGGGACCTGAACACTGAAGCTTTCTTT
CASSSPGDLNTEAFF
>-|TRBJ2-7|-|TRBV19
TGTGCCAGTAGTATGATTTTTGGAATAGCGACTTACGAGCAGTACTTC
CASSMIFGIATYEQYF
>-|TRBJ2-5|-|TRBV6-2/TRBV6-3
TGTGCCAGCACAGGGGGGGCCCACCGTCAAGAGACCCAGTACTTC
CASTGGAHRQETQYF
>many|TRBJ1-2|TRBD1|TRBV2
TGTGCCAGCAGTGATCCAGACAGGGCTTTCTATGGCTACACCTTC
CASSDPDRAFYGYTF
>-|TRBJ1-2|-|TRBV4-1
TGCGCCAGCAGCCAAGAGGTCGGCCCCAACGAGGGCTACACCTTC
CASSQEVGPNEGYTF
>many|TRBJ2-2|-|TRBV12-3/TRBV12-4
TGTGCCAGCAGCCGCTTGGTTCGCCCCTTAAACACCGGGGAGCTGTTTTTT
CASSRLVRPLNTGELFF
>many|TRBJ2-7|TRBD1|TRBV7-8
TGTGCCAGCAGCTTGACAGGGAACTACGAGCAGTACTTC
CASSLTGNYEQYF
>-|TRBJ2-7|-|TRBV4-1
TGCGCCAGCAGCGCACACCGGTCCTACGAGCAGTACTTC
CASSAHRSYEQYF
>-|TRBJ2-7|-|TRBV7-2
TGTGCCAGCAGCATCGGATTTATGTACGAGCAGTACTTC
CASSIGFMYEQYF
>-|TRBJ1-3|-|TRBV6-1
TGTGCCAGCACCGAAGGGCTGAGCTCTGGAAACACCATATATTTT
CASTEGLSSGNTIYF
>many|TRBJ1-3|-|TRBV29-1
TGCAGCGGGAGCTCTGGAAACACCATATATTTT
CSGSSGNTIYF
>-|TRBJ1-2|-|TRBV7-9
TGTGCCAGCAGCTATGGGACTTCCGCCGGCTACACCTTC
CASSYGTSAGYTF
>-|TRBJ2-3|-|TRBV6-1
TGTGCCAGCAGCCGGACTATCACAGATACGCAGTATTTT
CASSRTITDTQYF
>-|TRBJ2-7|TRBD1|TRBV29-1
TGCAGCGTTGAATGGGGGGACAGGGAAACCTACGAGCAGTACTTC
CSVEWGDRETYEQYF
>few|TRBJ1-5|TRBD1|TRBV19
TGTGCCAGTAGCCGACGCGGACAGGGGGCGAGGAGCAATCAGCCCCAGCATTTT
CASSRRGQGARSNQPQHF
>many|TRBJ1-3|-|TRBV19
TGTGCCAGTAGTATTACACAGCTCTCTGGAAACACCATATATTTT
CASSITQLSGNTIYF
>many|TRBJ2-5|TRBD2|TRBV2
TGTGCCAGCAGCTTCACTAGCGAGCAAGAGACCCAGTACTTC
CASSFTSEQETQYF
>many|TRBJ2-7|TRBD2|TRBV12-3/TRBV12-4
TGTGCCAGCAGTCCGCGGGGGGTGTCCGAGCAGTACTTC
CASSPRGVSEQYF
>many|TRBJ2-7|TRBD1|TRBV28
TGTGCCAGCAGACACGGACAGGGAACCTACGAGCAGTACTTC
CASRHGQGTYEQYF
>-|TRBJ2-2|TRBD1|TRBV6-2/TRBV6-3
TGTGCCAGCATTCCGGGACAGGGCTTTTTGCGTGGCGGGGAGCTGTTTTTT
CASIPGQGFLRGGELFF
>many|TRBJ1-5|-|TRBV20-1
TGCAGTGCTAGAGATCCTGGCTTTAGCAATCAGCCCCAGCATTTT
CSARDPGFSNQPQHF
>many|TRBJ1-1|-|TRBV6-1
TGTGCCAGCAGTCCTCCTGGAAGGGGCACTGAAGCTTTCTTT
CASSPPGRGTEAFF
>few|TRBJ1-5|TRBD1|TRBV10-3
TGTGCCATCAGGGGACAGGGGTTAGTCCATCAGCCCCAGCATTTT
CAIRGQGLVHQPQHF
>many|TRBJ1-2|-|TRBV6-5
TGTGCCAGCAGTTACTCGGGGAGGGGGAACTATGGCTACACCTTC
CASSYSGRGNYGYTF
>many|TRBJ2-7|-|TRBV6-1
TGTGCCAGCAGTTGGAGGGCGCAGTACTTC
CASSWRAQYF
>-|TRBJ2-5|-|TRBV10-3
TGTGCCATCAGTGAGTTTGTGGGGTCGGGAGAGACCCAGTACTTC
CAISEFVGSGETQYF
>few|TRBJ2-7|-|TRBV25-1
TGTGCCAGCAGTGAATTGGGCGTCTACGAGCAGTACTTC
CASSELGVYEQYF
>many|TRBJ1-3|-|TRBV2
TGTGCCAGTCGGGGAGGACCCGGAGACACCATATATTTT
CASRGGPGDTIYF
>few|TRBJ2-6|-|TRBV2
TGTGCCAGCGGAACCTCTGGGGCCAACGTCCTGACTTTC
CASGTSGANVLTF
>few|TRBJ2-7|-|TRBV20-1
TGCAGTGCTGAACATGGCCCGGGGTACGAGCAGTACTTC
CSAEHGPGYEQYF
>many|TRBJ1-5|TRBD1|TRBV6-2/TRBV6-3
TGTGCCAGCAGTTACTTATCCTTTGGACAGGGGTACAATCAGCCCCAGCATTTT
CASSYLSFGQGYNQPQHF
>many|TRBJ1-1|-|TRBV19
TGTGCCAGTAATGCAAACTTGAACACTGAAGCTTTCTTT
CASNANLNTEAFF
>many|TRBJ2-2|-|TRBV6-1
TGTGCCAGCAGCACAGGGAGGGGGAACACCGGGGAGCTGTTTTTT
CASSTGRGNTGELFF
>many|TRBJ2-2|TRBD1|TRBV20-1
TGCAGTGCTAGATCCTGGGACAGGGTAACCGGGGAGCTGTTTTTT
CSARSWDRVTGELFF
>many|TRBJ1-3|-|TRBV12-3/TRBV12-4
TGTGCCAGCAGCCCACAGGGTTGGGGGTTTGGAAACACCATATATTTT
CASSPQGWGFGNTIYF
>many|TRBJ1-5|-|TRBV6-1
TGTGCCAGCAGCGCCGGGGGCGCTCAGCCCCAGCATTTT
CASSAGGAQPQHF
>-|TRBJ2-7|-|TRBV28
TGTGCCAGCAGGAACAGGGCGGAAGACTACGAGCAGTACTTC
CASRNRAEDYEQYF
>many|TRBJ2-7|TRBD1|TRBV5-1
TGCGCCAGCAGCTTGGGGGACAGGGACTCCTACGAGCAGTACTTC
CASSLGDRDSYEQYF
>-|TRBJ2-7|TRBD2|TRBV7-9
TGTGCCAGCAGCTCTAGCGGGGACCCCTACGAGCAGTACTTC
CASSSSGDPYEQYF
>many|TRBJ2-7|-|TRBV10-3
TGTGCCATCTCTTTAGGCAGCCGCTACGAGCAGTACTTC
CAISLGSRYEQYF
>-|TRBJ2-7|-|TRBV20-1
TGCAGTGCTAGGGGGGGACTCAGCTACGAGCAGTACTTC
CSARGGLSYEQYF
>-|TRBJ2-7|-|TRBV11-2
TGTGCCAGCAGCGGGCGGACGGTATACGAGCAGTACTTC
CASSGRTVYEQYF
>few|TRBJ1-6|-|TRBV28
TGTGCCAGCAGTTTTGCAGGGGTCAATAATTCACCCCTCCACTTT
CASSFAGVNNSPLHF
>many|TRBJ2-7|-|TRBV5-5
TGTGCCAGCAGCCCCGACATGACCTACTACGAGCAGTACTTC
CASSPDMTYYEQYF
>-|TRBJ2-4|TRBD2|TRBV6-1
TGTGCCAGCACTGGGGGACTAGCGGGGGCGATAGGTGTAAACATTCAGTACTTC
CASTGGLAGAIGVNIQYF
>-|TRBJ1-2|-|TRBV30
TGTGCCTGGAGGGAGGCGGGGTTCTATGGCTACACCTTC
CAWREAGFYGYTF
>-|TRBJ1-1|-|TRBV28
TGTGCCAGCAGTTTGCCCTATGGGGGTGAAGCTTTCTTT
CASSLPYGGEAFF
>many|TRBJ1-2|TRBD1|TRBV12-3/TRBV12-4
TGTGCCAGCAGTCCGATGGACAGGGTCGTAGGCTACACCTTC
CASSPMDRVVGYTF
>few|TRBJ2-7|TRBD1|TRBV12-5
TGTGCTAGTGGTTTGGGTACTACCCGACAGGGTGAAGGGGAGCAGTACTTC
CASGLGTTRQGEGEQYF